This T cell receptor beta chain is drawn from a study of blood T cell repertoires in COVID-19. Study background: From the United States, Italy and Spain came samples of acute and convalescent COVID-19. PBMCs, B-cell-depleted T cells, or T cells were the source of the cDNA or gDNA that made up the material.

In the original workflow: Quantification of nucleated cells was approximated via reference gene primer amplification. Only in-frame clones appear in the TCRdb table, and some are missing; sequencing was by immunoSEQ multiplex PCR. The V and J calls and clone size come from that table; D and trimming were worked out from the DNA. The sample lists roughly 200,000 clones, under 90% seen once, with roughly 7.8% in the top ten. The CDR3 spans 15 residues. The germline V gene has CDR1 SGHRS and CDR2 YFSETQ. The germline V and J ends were trimmed by 1 base and 0 bases, with 8 bases remaining between them. Recruited during active infection, patients (from Seattle) were subsequently followed longitudinally.

Sequencing was carried out using peripheral blood. The chain recombines TRBV5-1 with TRBJ1-3; the D gene is possibly TRBD1 (5 bases). The sequence was obtained from an elderly woman with COVID-19, enrolled during active disease. The CDR3 sequence: CASSLRQSSGNTIYF. The CDR3 region has the DNA TGCGCCAGCAGCTTGCGACAGAGCTCTGGAAACACCATATATTTT. Filled out from reference TRBV5-1 and TRBJ1-3, the complete variable domain reads KAGVTQTPRYLIKTRGQQVTLSCSPISGHRSVSWYQQTPGQGLQFLFEYFSETQRNKGNFPGRFSGRQFSNSRSEMNVSTLELGDSALYLCASSLRQSSGNTIYFGEGSWLTVV.